Shown below are 22 T cell receptor beta chains from a single sample sequenced in a study of shared clonotypes between healthy human individuals. Sequencing used immunoSEQ multiplex PCR; TCRdb keeps in-frame clones, though not all of them. The table includes some 530,000 clones, around 80% detected once. The specimen sequenced was PBMCs. Receptors were obtained from a woman in her thirties or forties in good health. Some clones in this sample may be carry-over from other donors' samples.

Notes on this clone: A far larger clone is a single base away, which makes a read error likely. No conserved phenylalanine or tryptophan ends this CDR3, so it is likely a read error. The V and J genes are TRBV7-3 and TRBJ2-7; 7 bases are shared with TRBD1. The CDR3 has 14 residues. V was pared by 2 bases and J by 5 bases, with 6 bases of the junction left unmatched. The germline gives CDR1 SGHTA, CDR2 FQGTGA. Here the CDR3 DNA reads TGTGCCAGCAGCTTAGGCGGACAGGCGGACGAGCAGTACTTA. It encodes CASSLGGQADEQYL.

The chain links TRBV4-3 to TRBJ2-5; 9 bases match TRBD1. V gave up 0 bases and J gave up 5 bases; unmatched junction bases: 7. CDR1 and CDR2 from the germline V gene are LGHNA and YSLEER. CDR3 length: 16 amino acids. The CDR3: CASSQEVGTGMETQYF. In DNA form, the CDR3 reads TGCGCCAGCAGCCAAGAGGTCGGGACAGGGATGGAGACCCAGTACTTC.

This chain links TRBV5-6 with TRBJ2-7, with 7 bases that match TRBD2. Germline-derived CDR1 and CDR2 are SGHDT and YYEEEE. Unmatched junction bases numbered 4, after V lost 1 base and J lost 0 bases. The CDR3 sequence is 15 residues long. The CDR3 sequence: CASSLMRGSSYEQYF. The CDR3 bases are TGTGCCAGCAGCTTGATGCGGGGGAGCTCCTACGAGCAGTACTTC.

With regard to this clone: This could be a read error, since a much larger clone is one nucleotide away. This chain uses TRBV30 with TRBJ2-7, with 7 bases fitting TRBD2. Per the germline V gene, CDR1 is GTSNPN and CDR2 is SVGIG (reference sequence). This CDR3 is 14 amino acids long. CDR3 DNA sequence: TGTGCCTGGGGTGTACCCGGGGGAGGGTACGAGCAGTACTTC. It translates to CAWGVPGGGYEQYF.

Note on this clone: Additional DNA sequences in this sample encode the identical CDR3. The chain carries TRBV7-2 and TRBJ2-3; D gene unclear. CDR1 SGHTA and CDR2 FQGNSA come from the germline V gene. This CDR3 spans 14 amino acids. V was pared by 0 bases and J by 2 bases, with 6 bases between. Here the CDR3 DNA reads TGTGCCAGCAGCTTAGCCTGGTCCACAGATACGCAGTATTTT. It yields the protein CASSLAWSTDTQYF.

The rearrangement uses TRBV11-3 and TRBJ2-2; D is ambiguous. The V end lost 1 base, the J end lost 0 bases, and 3 bases lay between the germline ends. CDR1 and CDR2 from the germline V gene are SGHNT and YENEEA. This CDR3 has 14 amino acids. CDR3 in DNA: TGTGCCAGCAGCTTAGCAGCGAACACCGGGGAGCTGTTTTTT. Amino acids: CASSLAANTGELFF. Variable domain in full (rest from reference TRBV11-3 and TRBJ2-2): EAGVVQSPRYKIIEKKQPVAFWCNPISGHNTLYWYLQNLGQGPELLIRYENEEAVDDSQLPKDRFSAERLKGVDSTLKIQPAELGDSAVYLCASSLAANTGELFFGEGSRLTVL.

The gene calls are TRBV2 and TRBJ2-7; 9 positions agree with TRBD2. The CDR3 has 14 amino acids. Germline-derived CDR1 and CDR2 are SNHLY and FYNNEI. V dropped 4 bases and J dropped 3; count of bases not matched to a gene: 4. In DNA, the CDR3 is TGTGCCAGCAGTGGCGGGGGGGCGCGCTACGAGCAGTACTTC. Protein sequence: CASSGGGARYEQYF.

As regards this clone: A far larger clone lies a single base away; this is likely a read error. The sample holds other DNA sequences that translate to the same CDR3. V is TRBV5-8 and J is TRBJ1-3; D not certain. Trimming took 1 base from V and 4 from J, leaving 3 bases between them. Germline assignment: CDR1 SGHTS and CDR2 YDEGEE. CDR3 length equals 12 residues. The DNA for the CDR3 is TGTGCCAGCAGCTTGAGGGGAAACACCATATATTTT. This gives the protein CASSLRGNTIYF.

Regarding this clone: The sample holds other DNA sequences that translate to the same CDR3. The gene calls are TRBV30 and TRBJ1-2, with a tentative D call TRBD1 (5 bases). Germline CDR1 is GTSNPN and CDR2 is SVGIG (reference sequence). There are 15 residues in the CDR3. The V gene lost 1 base and the J gene lost 3 bases, with 15 bases spanning the gap. The CDR3, as DNA: TGTGCCTGGAGTGGCCTAGGGACGGGGGACTATGGCTACACCTTC. This encodes CAWSGLGTGDYGYTF.

This clone was counted ten times or more. Other DNA sequences from this sample encode an identical CDR3 as well. V and J are TRBV18 and TRBJ2-7; 8 bases are a match to TRBD1. From germline, CDR1 is KGHSH and CDR2 LQKENI. J was trimmed by 6 bases and V by 5 bases; bases with no gene match: 6. There are 13 residues in the CDR3. Here the CDR3 reads CASSARTGFEQYF. The DNA of the CDR3 is TGTGCCAGCTCAGCCCGGACAGGGTTCGAGCAGTACTTC.

The rearrangement links TRBV7-9 to TRBJ2-5; 10 bases agree with TRBD2. J gave up 5 bases and V 4 bases, and 10 bases lay outside the gene matches. Germline assignment: CDR1 SEHNR and CDR2 FQNEAQ (reference sequence). This CDR3 comprises 16 residues. For the CDR3, the DNA is TGTGCCAGCAGCTACCTAGCGGGAGAGCCCTGGGAGACCCAGTACTTC. It yields the protein CASSYLAGEPWETQYF.

Only a few counts were recorded for this clone. This chain links TRBV30 with TRBJ1-1, with D hard to call. The CDR3 covers 13 residues. Germline lookup yields CDR1 GTSNPN and CDR2 SVGIG (reference sequence). V was cut by 0 bases and J by 3 bases, with 8 bases left in between. The DNA for the CDR3 is TGTGCCTGGAGTGTAGTTCGACACACTGAAGCTTTCTTT. Protein: CAWSVVRHTEAFF.

V and J are TRBV7-6 and TRBJ2-3; 8 bases are a match to TRBD2. The V segment lost 5 bases and the J segment 5 bases; nucleotides outside the gene matches: 6. CDR1 and CDR2 (germline): SGHVS, FNYEAQ. This CDR3 comprises 14 residues. The CDR3 region has the DNA TGTGCCAGCAGCCTTAGCGGGATAGTAGATACGCAGTATTTT. This codes for CASSLSGIVDTQYF.

The chain recombines TRBV7-3 with TRBJ1-2; 10 positions match TRBD1. The junction had 2 bases not matched to a gene; V was cut back by 4 bases and J by 6 bases. Looked up from germline, CDR1 is SGHTA and CDR2 is FQGTGA. The CDR3 runs 13 residues. CDR3 nucleotide sequence: TGTGCCAGCAGCTGGGGGACAGGGGATGGCTACACCTTC. This gives the protein CASSWGTGDGYTF.

This clone appeared a few times. J is TRBJ1-5 and V is TRBV2, with 7 bases that match TRBD1. Germline V gives CDR1 SNHLY, CDR2 FYNNEI. With V trimmed by 6 bases and J by 4 bases, 3 bases remained unmatched. The CDR3 is 13 residues long. CDR3 nucleotide sequence: TGTGCCAGCAGAGGACAGGCTAATCAGCCCCAGCATTTT. This encodes CASRGQANQPQHF.

A word on this clone: One junction end does not reproduce the germline sequence, and a read error may be involved. V and J are TRBV7-7 and TRBJ2-1; 10 bases agree with TRBD2. The CDR3 runs to 18 residues. Germline lookup yields CDR1 SSHAT and CDR2 FNYEAQ (reference sequence). The CDR3 coding sequence is TGTGCTAGCAGCCCCTCCCCTAGCGGGAGAGTATCCTACAATGAGCAGTTCTTC. This sequence encodes CASSPSPSGRVSYNEQFF. The whole variable domain, filled in from reference TRBV7-7 and TRBJ2-1, reads GAGVSQSPRYKVTKRGQDVTLRCDPISSHATLYWYQQALGQGPEFLTYFNYEAQPDKSGLPSDRFSAERPEGSISTLTIQRTEQRDSAMYRCASSPSPSGRVSYNEQFFGPGTRLTVL.

The chain recombines TRBV11-3 with TRBJ2-7; unclear D gene. Germline V gene sequence: CDR1 SGHNT, CDR2 YENEEA. Trimming removed 5 bases from V and 1 base from J, with 12 bases in between. This CDR3 has 14 residues. The CDR3 protein is CASSPHRLSYEQYF. The CDR3 nucleotides read TGTGCCAGCAGCCCTCACCGTCTTTCCTACGAGCAGTACTTC.

The gene calls are TRBV7-9 and TRBJ1-5; D remains unclear. From germline, CDR1 is SEHNR and CDR2 FQNEAQ (reference sequence). This CDR3 has 13 amino acids. The V and J ends lost 6 bases and 5 bases respectively, with 11 bases between them. The CDR3 region has the DNA TGTGCCAGCAGTATAGACGGCGATCAGCCCCAGCATTTT. Its translation: CASSIDGDQPQHF. The full variable domain, with the rest looked up from reference TRBV7-9 and TRBJ1-5, is DTGVSQNPRHKITKRGQNVTFRCDPISEHNRLYWYRQTLGQGPEFLTYFQNEAQLEKSRLLSDRFSAERPKGSFSTLEIQRTEQGDSAMYLCASSIDGDQPQHFGDGTRLSIL.

The J gene is TRBJ1-5, the V gene TRBV6-6; 9 nucleotides line up with TRBD1. The CDR3 contains 15 residues. Trimming took 10 bases from V and 4 from J; bases not matched to a gene: 11. From germline, CDR1 is MNHNY and CDR2 SVGAGI (reference sequence). The CDR3 is CAINGPGQGNQPQHF. The DNA of the CDR3 is TGTGCCATAAATGGCCCGGGACAGGGAAATCAGCCCCAGCATTTT.

The V call is TRBV21-1, the J call TRBJ2-1; the DNA was not compared with TRBD1, the D call given in the table. TRBV21-1 has pseudogene status. The CDR3 sequence is 15 residues long. The CDR3 nucleotides are TGTGCCAGCAGCAAACGGGACAGCTCCTACAATGAGCAGTTCTTC. It specifies CASSKRDSSYNEQFF.

V usage is TRBV2 and J usage is TRBJ2-5; weak D call: TRBD1 (6 bases). The tail of the sequence fits TRBJ2-7 better, so the J call may be wrong. The CDR3 totals 14 residues. CDR1 and CDR2 from the germline V gene are SNHLY and FYNNEI. This chain's CDR3 is CASAGGPSSYEQYF. The CDR3 nucleotides are TGTGCCAGCGCTGGGGGCCCCAGCTCCTACGAGCAGTACTTC.

V and J are TRBV14 and TRBJ2-1, with D maybe TRBD2 (6 bases). The V end was cut by 4 bases, the J end by 2 bases, with 9 bases between. Germline assignment: CDR1 SGHDN and CDR2 FVKESK. This CDR3 spans 14 amino acids. The CDR3, as DNA: TGTGCCAGCAGCCTAGCGGAGGCCTACAATGAGCAGTTCTTC. It specifies CASSLAEAYNEQFF.